This T cell receptor beta chain came from a study of OX40 agonist ivuxolimab in advanced cancers. Study details: Head and neck, renal cell, melanoma or hepatocellular carcinoma were the cancers that dose-escalation patients had. Aged roughly 23 to 80 with a mean of about 60 years, they were approximately 80% male.

Repertoires were generated with immunoSEQ multiplex PCR, while TCRdb's copy carries only in-frame clones and drops some. Of 100,000 to 150,000 clones listed, roughly nine tenths are singletons. No patient had autoimmune disease or received systemic immunosuppression. Study-level points and caveats: CD4+ and CD8+ blood T cells expanded clonally by week 6 at 0.1 to 3.0 mg/kg.

On this clone: Its antigen is not known.

V lost 2 bases, J lost 1 base, and 6 bases stayed unmatched. The CDR3 is 16 residues long. Germline CDR1 is SGHTA and CDR2 is FQGTGA. The TCR was taken from an adult with an advanced solid tumor such as melanoma, head and neck, liver or kidney cancer. The sequences come from CD4+ or CD8+ T cells sorted from blood, collected in a trial of the OX40 agonist ivuxolimab. The chain combines TRBV7-3 with TRBJ2-5; 8 bases match TRBD2. CDR3: CASSLGRGGLQETQYF. The CDR3 DNA sequence: TGTGCCAGCAGCTTAGGACGGGGGGGTCTCCAAGAGACCCAGTACTTC.